This T cell receptor beta chain was sequenced in a study of human T cells and chemical hapten exposure. Study details: Yields of TCR per sample differed, chiefly owing to small differences in pooled library volume.

Germline V gene lookup returns CDR1 SGHAT and CDR2 FQNNGV. This CDR3 spans 19 amino acids. The V and J ends lost 1 base and 4 bases respectively, with 24 bases between them. Findings and caveats of the study: The immune response of these alopecia patients might not match healthy individuals'.

Details on this clonotype: Its antigen is unidentified.

In the library, unique molecular identifiers were attached to individual cDNA molecules. In the source study's methods: A typical sample had 95,638 TCRs, with roughly 23,224 to 690,600 overall. Using its own MiXCR run on the RACE reads, TCRdb lists one record per CDR3 protein. The V and J calls follow TCRdb's processing rather than the paper's. The sample holds fewer than 200,000 distinct CDR3 sequences, more than 20% seen once. As to time point: patch test 1, 2 weeks after DPC sensitization. Treatment of the sample: therapeutic diphenylcyclopropenone sensitization with weekly scalp DPC. This sequence originates from a woman in her fifties or sixties with alopecia areata. Some clones in this sample may be carry-over from other donors' samples. V and J are TRBV11-2 and TRBJ2-3, with D perhaps given as TRBD1 or TRBD2 (5 bases each). The source was whole blood, collected in connection with sensitization to the hapten diphenylcyclopropenone (DPC). CDR3 in DNA: TGTGCCAGCAGCTTAGGTTTATGGCCCGGGCCTGAGGGGTCAGATACGCAGTATTTT. Translating gives CASSLGLWPGPEGSDTQYF.